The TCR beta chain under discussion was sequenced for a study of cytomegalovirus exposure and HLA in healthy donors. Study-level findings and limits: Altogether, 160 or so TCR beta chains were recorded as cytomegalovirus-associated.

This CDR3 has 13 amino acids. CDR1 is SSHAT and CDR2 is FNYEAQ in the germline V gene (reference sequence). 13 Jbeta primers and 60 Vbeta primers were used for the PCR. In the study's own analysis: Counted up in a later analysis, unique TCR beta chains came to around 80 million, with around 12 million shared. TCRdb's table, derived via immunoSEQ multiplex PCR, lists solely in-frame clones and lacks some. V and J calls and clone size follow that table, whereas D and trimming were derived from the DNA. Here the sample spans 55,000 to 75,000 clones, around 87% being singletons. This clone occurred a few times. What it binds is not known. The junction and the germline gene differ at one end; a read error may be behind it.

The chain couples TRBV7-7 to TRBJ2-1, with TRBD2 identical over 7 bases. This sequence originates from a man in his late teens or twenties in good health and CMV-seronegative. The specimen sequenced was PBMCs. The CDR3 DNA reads TGTGCTAGCAGCTCGGATCGTGGGGGGGACCAGTTCTTC. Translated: CASSSDRGGDQFF.